Presented here are 9 T cell receptor beta chains from one specimen sequenced in a study of T cell clonotyping in hematopoietic cell transplantation (dated by TCRdb to the early 2020s). The method behind the library was the immunoSEQ multiplex PCR assay. Sourced from immuneACCESS, this table was stored by TCRdb with only in-frame sequences that have V and J called. A share of the clones is absent; for the studies checked, an unresolved V gene accounts for under half, and the remainder has no known explanation. The sample table lists several thousand clones, approximately 80% of them with a count of one. Clones ranked in the top ten supply around a third of the sample. What this sample's time point label stands for: 100 days after allo-HCT. The material sequenced was peripheral blood mononuclear cells, taken 100 days after allogeneic stem cell transplant. Receptors were obtained from a male patient aged 50 or older who had an allogeneic stem cell transplant from an unrelated donor, so the T cells may come from the graft donor. Some clones in this sample may be carry-over from other donors' samples.

This sequence joins TRBV5-4 and TRBJ1-5, with a possible D match to TRBD1 (6 bases). This CDR3 comprises 15 residues. Trimming shortened V by 3 bases and J by 2 bases, and 12 bases separated the two germline ends. The germline V gene has CDR1 SGHNT and CDR2 YYREEE (reference sequence). The CDR3 DNA reads as TGTGCCAGCAGCTCATGGGGGGCCGGCAATCAGCCCCAGCATTTT. Translated, it gives CASSSWGAGNQPQHF. The variable domain in full, completed from reference TRBV5-4 and TRBJ1-5, reads ETGVTQSPTHLIKTRGQQVTLRCSSQSGHNTVSWYQQALGQGPQFIFQYYREEENGRGNFPPRFSGLQFPNYSSELNVNALELDDSALYLCASSSWGAGNQPQHFGDGTRLSIL.

This chain connects TRBV4-3 to TRBJ2-7, with D perhaps being TRBD1 or TRBD2 (5 bases each). V lost 0 bases and J lost 0, with 9 bases in between. The CDR3 length is 15 residues. Per germline, CDR1 LGHNA and CDR2 YSLEER. The CDR3 DNA reads TGCGCCAGCAGCCAAGACGGGGCCAGCTCCTACGAGCAGTACTTC. Translated, it gives CASSQDGASSYEQYF.

The chain has TRBV6-6 and TRBJ1-5; the match to TRBD1 covers 7 bases. Germline CDR1 reads MNHNY; CDR2 reads SVGAGI (reference sequence). V lost 10 bases, J lost 7 bases, and 13 bases stayed unmatched. The CDR3 extends over 14 amino acids. CDR3 in DNA: TGTGCCACCAAGGACAGGCGGGCTGAACAGCCCCAGCATTTT. Translating it yields CATKDRRAEQPQHF.

The chain couples TRBV5-6 to TRBJ2-2, with 10 nucleotides matching TRBD1. Per germline, CDR1 SGHDT and CDR2 YYEEEE. The CDR3 covers 17 residues. V shed 2 bases and J 3 bases; nucleotides not matched to a gene: 7. CDR3 coding DNA: TGTGCCAGCAGCTTCAACGACAGGGGGCTCGACACCGGGGAGCTGTTTTTT. Translating it yields CASSFNDRGLDTGELFF.

CDR3 nucleotide sequence: TGTGCCAGCAGTACCAACCTGAACACTGAAGCTTTCTTT. Protein: CASSTNLNTEAFF. This chain connects TRBV27 to TRBJ1-1; D not resolved. Germline V lookup: CDR1 MNHEY, CDR2 SMNVEV (reference sequence). CDR3 size: 13 residues. V lost 5 bases and J 0 bases, leaving 7 bases between the germline ends.

The rearrangement links TRBV2 to TRBJ1-5, with a weak D call TRBD1 (6 bases). V was pared by 6 bases and J by 6 bases, with 12 bases between. Germline CDR1 and CDR2: SNHLY and FYNNEI. The CDR3 has 13 residues. In DNA form, the CDR3 reads TGTGCCAGCAGGCTCACAGGGAGTCAGCCCCAGCATTTT. Translating gives CASRLTGSQPQHF.

CDR3 coding DNA: TGCGCCAGCGGGACACCCCCCTACGAGCAGTACTTC. Protein sequence: CASGTPPYEQYF. The chain is built from TRBV4-1 and TRBJ2-7; D might be TRBD1 (6 bases). Trimming removed 8 bases at V and 2 bases at J, with 10 bases between. Germline loops: CDR1 MGHRA, CDR2 YSYEKL. This CDR3 is built from 12 residues.

The chain couples TRBV4-3 to TRBJ1-2; no reliable D call. The CDR3 is 17 residues long. V was pared by 4 bases and J by 5 bases, with 23 bases between. Germline CDR1 LGHNA, CDR2 YSLEER. CDR3 DNA sequence: TGCGCCAGCAGCCCGTTTCTTCGCCGTATAACCTCATATGGCTACACCTTC. Translating gives CASSPFLRRITSYGYTF.

In this sample, this clone turned up a few times. The chain links TRBV2 to TRBJ1-5; D call uncertain. Germline V gene data show CDR1 as SNHLY and CDR2 as FYNNEI. Trimming stripped 6 bases from V and 10 bases from J, with 19 bases between. The CDR3 runs to 14 residues. The DNA for the CDR3 is TGTGCCAGCAGCGGCGACACGGGGATGGGCCCCCAGCATTTT. Its translation is CASSGDTGMGPQHF.